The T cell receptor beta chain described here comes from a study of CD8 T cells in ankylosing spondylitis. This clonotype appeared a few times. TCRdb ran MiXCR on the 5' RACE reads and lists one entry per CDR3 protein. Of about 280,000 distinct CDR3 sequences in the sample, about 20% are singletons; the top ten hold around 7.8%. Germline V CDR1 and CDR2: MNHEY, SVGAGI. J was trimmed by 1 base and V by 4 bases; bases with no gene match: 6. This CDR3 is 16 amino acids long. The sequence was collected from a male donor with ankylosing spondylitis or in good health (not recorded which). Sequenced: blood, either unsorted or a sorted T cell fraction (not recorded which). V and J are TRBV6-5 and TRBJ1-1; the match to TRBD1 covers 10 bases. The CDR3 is CASSFTRDRGNTEAFF. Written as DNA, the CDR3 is TGTGCCAGCAGTTTCACTAGGGACAGGGGGAACACTGAAGCTTTCTTT.